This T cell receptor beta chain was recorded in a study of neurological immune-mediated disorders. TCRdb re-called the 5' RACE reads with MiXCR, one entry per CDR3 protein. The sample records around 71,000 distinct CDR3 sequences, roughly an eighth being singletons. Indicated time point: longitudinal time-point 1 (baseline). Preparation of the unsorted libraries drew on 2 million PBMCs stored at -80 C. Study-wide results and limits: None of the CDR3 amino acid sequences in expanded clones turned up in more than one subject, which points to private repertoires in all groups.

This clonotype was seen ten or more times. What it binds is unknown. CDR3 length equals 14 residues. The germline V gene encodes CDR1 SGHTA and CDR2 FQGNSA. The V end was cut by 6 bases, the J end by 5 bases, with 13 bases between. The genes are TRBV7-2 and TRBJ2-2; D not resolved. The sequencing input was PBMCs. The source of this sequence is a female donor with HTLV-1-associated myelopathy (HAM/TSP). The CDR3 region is CASRQNSVTGELFF. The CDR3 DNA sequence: TGTGCCAGCAGACAAAACAGCGTTACCGGGGAGCTGTTTTTT. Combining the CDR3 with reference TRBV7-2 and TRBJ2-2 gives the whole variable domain GAGVSQSPSNKVTEKGKDVELRCDPISGHTALYWYRQSLGQGLEFLIYFQGNSAPDKSGLPSDRFSAERTGGSVSTLTIQRTQQEDSAVYLCASRQNSVTGELFFGEGSRLTVL.